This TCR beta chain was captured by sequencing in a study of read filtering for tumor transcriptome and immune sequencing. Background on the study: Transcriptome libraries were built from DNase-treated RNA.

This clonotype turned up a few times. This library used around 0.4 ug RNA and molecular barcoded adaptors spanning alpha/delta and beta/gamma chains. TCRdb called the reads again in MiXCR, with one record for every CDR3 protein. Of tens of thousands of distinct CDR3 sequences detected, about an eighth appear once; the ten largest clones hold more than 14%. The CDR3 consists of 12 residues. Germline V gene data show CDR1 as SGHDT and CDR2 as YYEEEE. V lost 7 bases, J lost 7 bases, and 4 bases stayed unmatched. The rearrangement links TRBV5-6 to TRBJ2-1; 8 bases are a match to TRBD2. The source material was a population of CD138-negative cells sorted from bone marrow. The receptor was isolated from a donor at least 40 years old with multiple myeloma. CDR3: CASFSGENEQFF. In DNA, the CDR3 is TGTGCCAGCTTTAGCGGGGAAAATGAGCAGTTCTTC.